These 11 T cell receptor beta chains came from one sample sequenced in a study of blood T cell repertoires in COVID-19. The method was immunoSEQ multiplex PCR; TCRdb's version includes in-frame clones alone and lacks a portion of them. The table lists about 130,000 clones, about 86% of them singletons. Sample: PBMCs or T cells enriched from blood (not recorded which). The receptors were gathered from a woman in her fifties or sixties who had recovered from COVID-19.

The chain has TRBV25-1 and TRBJ1-1; the D is unclear. The CDR3 has 11 residues. The V end lost 6 bases, the J end lost 1 base, and 3 bases lay between the germline ends. Germline-derived CDR1 and CDR2 are MGHDK and SYGVNS. In DNA form, the CDR3 reads TGTGCCAGCAGCGGGAACACTGAAGCTTTCTTT. As protein: CASSGNTEAFF.

The chain combines TRBV27 with TRBJ2-7, with 7 bases aligning to TRBD2. V was clipped by 5 bases and J by 5 bases; unmatched bases: 15. Germline lookup yields CDR1 MNHEY and CDR2 SMNVEV (reference sequence). The CDR3 totals 16 residues. CDR3 amino acids: CASSKRQSTGRDEQYF. The CDR3 region has the DNA TGTGCCAGCAGTAAACGGCAGTCGACGGGGAGGGACGAGCAGTACTTC.

This chain joins TRBV30 and TRBJ2-5; no firm D call. The length of the CDR3 is 12 residues. Trimming left V 2 bases short and J 5 bases short, with 9 bases between. Germline CDR1 reads GTSNPN; CDR2 reads SVGIG (reference sequence). The CDR3 is CAWSPQAETQYF. As DNA, the CDR3 is TGTGCCTGGAGTCCCCAAGCGGAGACCCAGTACTTC.

V is TRBV19 and J is TRBJ2-7, with 10 bases aligning to TRBD1. The germline gives CDR1 LNHDA, CDR2 SQIVND (reference sequence). This CDR3 comprises 15 residues. J lost 3 bases, V lost 1 base, and 3 bases had no gene match. In DNA form, the CDR3 reads TGTGCCAGTAGTATAGGACAGGGGGCAAGCTACGAGCAGTACTTC. Translation: CASSIGQGASYEQYF.

The chain joins TRBV3-1 (or the pseudogene TRBV3-2) to TRBJ2-7; perhaps TRBD1 as D (6 bases). V was cut by 3 bases and J by 6 bases, with 12 bases left in between. Germline V lookup: CDR1 LGHDT, CDR2 YNNKEL (reference sequence). This CDR3 contains 13 residues. CDR3 sequence (DNA): TGTGCCAGCAGCCAGAATGAAGGGGGCGAGCAGTACTTC. Amino acids: CASSQNEGGEQYF.

The chain joins TRBV11-2 to TRBJ2-1; D possibly corresponds to TRBD2 (6 bases). The V end was cut by 5 bases, the J end by 2 bases, with 13 bases between. The CDR3 sequence is 15 residues long. From germline, CDR1 is SGHAT and CDR2 FQNNGV. CDR3 loop: CASSGLKGPYNEQFF. The CDR3 bases are TGTGCCAGCAGCGGACTAAAGGGCCCCTACAATGAGCAGTTCTTC.

A single count supports this clone. This chain links TRBV19 with TRBJ1-3, with D unresolved. The CDR3 is made up of 13 amino acids. Per germline, CDR1 LNHDA and CDR2 SQIVND (reference sequence). V dropped 5 bases and J dropped 5 bases, with 10 bases sitting between them. The CDR3 protein is CASSSGLRNTIYF. CDR3 in DNA: TGTGCCAGTAGTTCAGGACTGCGAAACACCATATATTTT.

This chain joins TRBV23-1 and TRBJ2-7; 10 bases are shared with TRBD1. TRBV23-1 is noted as an ORF with a role that remains uncertain. The J segment lost 5 bases and the V segment lost 7 bases, leaving 11 bases of the junction unmatched. CDR3 length equals 15 residues. The DNA of the CDR3 is TGCGCCAGCACCCAAGGGACAGGGGCACACCACGAGCAGTACTTC. This translates into CASTQGTGAHHEQYF.

The CDR3 reads CASSGGTGYEQYF. The CDR3 DNA is TGTGCCAGCAGCGGGGGGACAGGCTACGAGCAGTACTTC. This chain joins TRBV11-2 and TRBJ2-7; 8 bases line up with TRBD1. Germline V gives CDR1 SGHAT, CDR2 FQNNGV. Trimming at V came to 5 bases and at J to 3 bases, leaving 3 bases not matched to a gene. The CDR3 sequence is 13 residues long.

The chain recombines TRBV7-6 with TRBJ2-6; D perhaps matches TRBD1 (5 bases). With 1 base removed from V and 0 bases from J, the gap between germline ends came to 13 bases. CDR1 and CDR2 from the germline V gene are SGHVS and FNYEAQ. This CDR3 region has 18 residues. CDR3 protein: CASSLDRNRDSGANVLTF. The DNA of the CDR3 is TGTGCCAGCAGCTTAGACAGGAATAGAGACTCTGGGGCCAACGTCCTGACTTTC.

The chain links TRBV3-1 (or the pseudogene TRBV3-2) to TRBJ1-2, with a tentative D call TRBD1 (5 bases). V shed 1 base and J shed 8 bases, with 8 bases lying between them. Germline values: CDR1 LGHDT, CDR2 YNNKEL (reference sequence). This CDR3 is built from 12 residues. The DNA of the CDR3 is TGTGCCAGCAGCCAAGGCGACAGAGGCTACACCTTC. As protein: CASSQGDRGYTF.